A single sample gave rise to the 9 T cell receptor beta chains below, sequenced in a study of cytomegalovirus exposure and HLA in healthy donors. The primer mix had 60 Vbeta and 13 Jbeta primers. Profiled with immunoSEQ multiplex PCR; TCRdb holds only in-frame clones, not every one. Among about 160,000 clones listed, approximately 80% were seen once. Specimen: PBMCs. The origin of the receptors is a middle-aged man in good health and CMV-seropositive.

V gene TRBV6-5 combines with J gene TRBJ2-3; D call uncertain. The CDR3 covers 15 residues. V lost 5 bases, J lost 2 bases, and 14 bases lay in between. The germline gives CDR1 MNHEY, CDR2 SVGAGI. CDR3 coding DNA: TGTGCCAGCAGTGCCACATTGGCCAACACAGATACGCAGTATTTT. This translates into CASSATLANTDTQYF.

CDR3 sequence: CASSLMGGSNQPQHF. The DNA for the CDR3 is TGTGCCAGCAGTTTAATGGGGGGAAGCAATCAGCCCCAGCATTTT. V and J are TRBV27 and TRBJ1-5; weak D call: TRBD1 (5 bases). The V gene lost 2 bases and the J gene lost 1 base, with 9 bases spanning the gap. CDR1 is MNHEY and CDR2 is SMNVEV in the germline V gene (reference sequence). The CDR3 extends over 15 amino acids.

This clone was found a few times. The chain recombines TRBV19 with TRBJ2-3; perhaps TRBD1 as D (6 bases). Germline V gives CDR1 LNHDA, CDR2 SQIVND (reference sequence). This CDR3 comprises 15 residues. Trimming removed 3 bases from V and 2 bases from J, with 12 bases in between. Here the CDR3 DNA reads TGTGCCAGTAGTATGGTCAGGGGAAACACAGATACGCAGTATTTT. It is translated as CASSMVRGNTDTQYF.

This clone showed up just a few times. The chain employs TRBV5-1 and TRBJ1-3, with D unclear. The CDR3 contains 16 residues. Germline values: CDR1 SGHRS, CDR2 YFSETQ. V dropped 1 base and J dropped 0 bases, with 11 bases sitting between them. The CDR3 loop is CASSLSGISSGNTIYF. CDR3 DNA: TGCGCCAGCAGCTTGTCGGGGATCAGCTCTGGAAACACCATATATTTT.

The rearrangement links TRBV28 to TRBJ1-3, with 8 bases identical to TRBD1. The CDR3 is 14 amino acids. Germline V gene lookup returns CDR1 MDHEN and CDR2 SYDVKM. V shed 2 bases, J shed 8 bases, and the junction held 5 bases outside the gene matches. CDR3 coding DNA: TGTGCCAGCAGTTTAAGACAGGGGAGGGACACCATATATTTT. As protein: CASSLRQGRDTIYF.

The chain uses TRBV18 and TRBJ1-3; D call uncertain. V lost 6 bases, J lost 1 base, and 16 bases lay in between. CDR1 is KGHSH, CDR2 LQKENI, per germline. The CDR3 runs to 16 residues. The CDR3 loop is CASSLNPVPSGNTIYF. The CDR3 bases are TGTGCCAGCTCTTTGAACCCAGTCCCGTCTGGAAACACCATATATTTT. Looking up the rest from reference TRBV18 and TRBJ1-3 gives the full variable domain: NAGVMQNPRHLVRRRGQEARLRCSPMKGHSHVYWYRQLPEEGLKFMVYLQKENIIDESGMPKERFSAEFPKEGPSILRIQQVVRGDSAAYFCASSLNPVPSGNTIYFGEGSWLTVV.

This clone was detected only a few times. V usage is TRBV5-1 and J usage is TRBJ2-1; 15 positions match TRBD2. This CDR3 spans 17 amino acids. Trimming at V came to 4 bases and at J to 4 bases, leaving 6 bases not matched to a gene. Germline CDR1 SGHRS, CDR2 YFSETQ. The CDR3 DNA sequence: TGCGCCAGCAGCCCGGGACTAGCGGGGGGTTTTTACAATGAGCAGTTCTTC. It codes for CASSPGLAGGFYNEQFF.

This clone showed up just a few times. The V and J genes are TRBV10-3 and TRBJ2-7; D is ambiguous. The CDR3 loop spans 15 amino acids. V lost 0 bases and J 0 bases, leaving 9 bases between the germline ends. CDR1 is ENHRY and CDR2 is SYGVKD in the germline V gene. The CDR3 bases are TGTGCCATCAGTGAGTCGGGCCGTAGCTCCTACGAGCAGTACTTC. This sequence encodes CAISESGRSSYEQYF.

CDR3 bases: TGTGCCAGCAGCAGAGACAGTGGCACTGAAGCTTTCTTT. This gives the protein CASSRDSGTEAFF. J is TRBJ1-1 and V is TRBV7-3; tentatively, D is TRBD1 (5 bases). The V end lost 5 bases, the J end lost 4 bases, and 11 bases lay between the germline ends. The CDR3 has 13 residues. Per germline, CDR1 SGHTA and CDR2 FQGTGA.